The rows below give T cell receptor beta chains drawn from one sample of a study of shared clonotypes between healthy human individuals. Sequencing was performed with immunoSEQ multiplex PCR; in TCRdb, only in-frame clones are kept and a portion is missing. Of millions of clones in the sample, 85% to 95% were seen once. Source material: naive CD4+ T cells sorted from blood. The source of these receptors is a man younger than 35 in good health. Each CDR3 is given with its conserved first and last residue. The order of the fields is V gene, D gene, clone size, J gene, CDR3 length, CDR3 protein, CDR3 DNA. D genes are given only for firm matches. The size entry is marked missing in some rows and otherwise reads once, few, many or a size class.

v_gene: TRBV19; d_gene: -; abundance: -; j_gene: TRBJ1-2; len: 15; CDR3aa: CASSTSPGTPYGYTF; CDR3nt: TGTGCCAGTAGTACCAGCCCCGGGACACCTTATGGCTACACCTTC
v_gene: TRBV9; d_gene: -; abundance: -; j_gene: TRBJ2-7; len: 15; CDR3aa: CASSVASASIYEQYF; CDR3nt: TGTGCCAGCAGCGTCGCTAGCGCTTCTATATACGAGCAGTACTTC
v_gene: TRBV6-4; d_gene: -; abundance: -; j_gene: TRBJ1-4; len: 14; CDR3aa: CASRTDATNEKLFF; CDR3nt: TGTGCCAGCAGGACAGACGCAACTAATGAAAAACTGTTTTTT
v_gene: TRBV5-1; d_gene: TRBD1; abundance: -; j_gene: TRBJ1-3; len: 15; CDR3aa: CASSLTDRVSNTIYF; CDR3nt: TGCGCCAGCAGCTTGACCGACAGGGTATCAAACACCATATATTTT
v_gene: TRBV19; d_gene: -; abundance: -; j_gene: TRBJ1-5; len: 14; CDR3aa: CASSINSGDQPQHF; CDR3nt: TGTGCCAGTAGTATCAACAGCGGCGATCAGCCCCAGCATTTT
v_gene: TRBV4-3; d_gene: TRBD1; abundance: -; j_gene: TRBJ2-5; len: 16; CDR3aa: CASSQEATGGPETQYF; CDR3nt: TGCGCCAGCAGCCAAGAAGCGACAGGGGGCCCAGAGACCCAGTACTTC
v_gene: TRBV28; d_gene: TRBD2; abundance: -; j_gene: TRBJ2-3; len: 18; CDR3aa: CASTPPGVAGDYTDTQYF; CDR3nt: TGTGCCAGCACCCCACCCGGGGTAGCGGGAGATTACACAGATACGCAGTATTTT
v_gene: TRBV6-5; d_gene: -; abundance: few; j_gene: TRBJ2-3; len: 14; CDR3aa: CASRRGGHTDTQYF; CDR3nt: TGTGCCAGCAGAAGGGGGGGACACACAGATACGCAGTATTTT
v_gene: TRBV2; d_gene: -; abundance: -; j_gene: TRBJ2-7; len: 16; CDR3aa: CASIRMVGLVSYEQYF; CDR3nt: TGTGCCAGCATTAGGATGGTTGGGCTTGTCTCCTACGAGCAGTACTTC
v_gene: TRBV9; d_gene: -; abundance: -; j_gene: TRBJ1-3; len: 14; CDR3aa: CASSVDGGGNTIYF; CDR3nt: TGTGCCAGCAGCGTTGATGGGGGAGGAAACACCATATATTTT
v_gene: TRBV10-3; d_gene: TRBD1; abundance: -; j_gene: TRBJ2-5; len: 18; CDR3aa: CAISVPTSGQGSQETQYF; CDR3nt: TGTGCCATCAGTGTACCTACATCGGGACAGGGTAGCCAAGAGACCCAGTACTTC
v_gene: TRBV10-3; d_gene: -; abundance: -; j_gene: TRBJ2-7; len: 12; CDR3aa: CAISDGSVGQYF; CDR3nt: TGTGCCATCAGTGACGGGAGCGTTGGGCAGTACTTC
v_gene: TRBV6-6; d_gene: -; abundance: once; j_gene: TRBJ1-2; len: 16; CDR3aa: CASSYSPSGGEYGYTF; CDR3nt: TGTGCCAGCAGTTACTCGCCGTCGGGGGGCGAGTATGGCTACACCTTC
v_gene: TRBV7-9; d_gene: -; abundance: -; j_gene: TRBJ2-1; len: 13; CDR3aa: CAGRRSSYNEQFF; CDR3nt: TGTGCCGGCCGGCGGAGCTCCTACAATGAGCAGTTCTTC
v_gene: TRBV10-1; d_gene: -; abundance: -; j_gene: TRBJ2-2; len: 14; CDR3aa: CASRPSLNTGELFF; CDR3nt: TGCGCCAGCAGACCATCATTGAACACCGGGGAGCTGTTTTTT
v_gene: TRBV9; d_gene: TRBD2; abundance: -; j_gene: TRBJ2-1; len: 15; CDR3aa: CASNPSGRESGEQFF; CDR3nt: TGTGCCAGCAACCCTAGCGGGAGAGAGTCGGGTGAGCAGTTCTTC
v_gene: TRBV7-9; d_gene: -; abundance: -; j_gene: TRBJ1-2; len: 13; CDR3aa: CASSQTSNYGYTF; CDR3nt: TGTGCCAGCAGCCAAACCTCTAACTATGGCTACACCTTC
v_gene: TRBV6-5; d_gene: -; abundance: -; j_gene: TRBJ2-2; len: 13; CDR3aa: CASRRGGAGELFF; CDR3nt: TGTGCCAGCAGGCGGGGTGGGGCCGGGGAGCTGTTTTTT
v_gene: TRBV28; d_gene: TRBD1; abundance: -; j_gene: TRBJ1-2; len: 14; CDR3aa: CASSFPGQGWGYTF; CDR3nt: TGTGCCAGCAGTTTCCCAGGACAGGGGTGGGGCTACACCTTC
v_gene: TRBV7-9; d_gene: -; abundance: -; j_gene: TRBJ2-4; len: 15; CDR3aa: CASSLWDLAKNIQYF; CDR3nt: TGTGCCAGCAGTTTATGGGACCTAGCCAAAAACATTCAGTACTTC
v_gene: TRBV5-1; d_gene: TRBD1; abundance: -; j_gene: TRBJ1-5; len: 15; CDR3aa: CASSATGGAGQPQHF; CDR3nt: TGCGCCAGCAGCGCAACAGGGGGCGCGGGTCAGCCCCAGCATTTT
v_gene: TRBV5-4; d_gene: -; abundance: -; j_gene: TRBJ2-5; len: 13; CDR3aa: CASSPRSQETQYF; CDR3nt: TGTGCCAGCAGCCCCAGGTCGCAAGAGACCCAGTACTTC
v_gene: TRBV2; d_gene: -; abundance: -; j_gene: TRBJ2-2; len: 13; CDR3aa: CASSEDPPGELFF; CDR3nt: TGTGCCAGCAGTGAGGACCCTCCCGGGGAGCTGTTTTTT
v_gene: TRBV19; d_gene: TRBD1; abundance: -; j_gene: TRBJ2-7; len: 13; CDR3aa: CASSPQGASEQYF; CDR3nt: TGTGCCAGTAGTCCCCAGGGGGCCTCGGAGCAGTACTTC
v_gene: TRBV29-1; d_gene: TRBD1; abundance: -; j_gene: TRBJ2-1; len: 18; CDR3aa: CSVEWDRGIQSSYNEQFF; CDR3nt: TGCAGCGTTGAGTGGGACAGGGGGATACAAAGCTCCTACAATGAGCAGTTCTTC
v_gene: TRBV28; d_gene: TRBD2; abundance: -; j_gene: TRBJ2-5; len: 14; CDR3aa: CASSFSGGKETQYF; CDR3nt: TGTGCCAGCAGTTTTTCGGGGGGTAAAGAGACCCAGTACTTC
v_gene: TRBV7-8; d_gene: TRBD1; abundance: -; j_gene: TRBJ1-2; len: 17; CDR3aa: CASSSLPRQGLGYGYTF; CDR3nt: TGTGCCAGCAGCTCCCTCCCCCGACAGGGATTAGGATATGGCTACACCTTC
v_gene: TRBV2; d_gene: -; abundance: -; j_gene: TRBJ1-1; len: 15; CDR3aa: CASSSPGHLNTEAFF; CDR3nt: TGTGCCAGCAGTTCCCCGGGACACCTGAACACTGAAGCTTTCTTT
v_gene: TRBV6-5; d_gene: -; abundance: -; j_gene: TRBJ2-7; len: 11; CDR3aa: CASRRYHEQYF; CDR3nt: TGTGCCAGTCGCCGGTATCACGAGCAGTACTTC
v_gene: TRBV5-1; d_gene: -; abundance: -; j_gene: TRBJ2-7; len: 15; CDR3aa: CASSYVSTGSYEQYF; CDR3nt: TGCGCCAGCAGCTACGTATCGACGGGTTCCTACGAGCAGTACTTC
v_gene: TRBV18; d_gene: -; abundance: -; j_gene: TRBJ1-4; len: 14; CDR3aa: CASSPIGVGEKLFF; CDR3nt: TGTGCCAGCTCCCCTATAGGGGTAGGTGAAAAACTGTTTTTT
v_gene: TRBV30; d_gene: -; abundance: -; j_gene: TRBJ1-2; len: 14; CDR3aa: CAWSPTGWGYGYTF; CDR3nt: TGTGCCTGGAGTCCTACAGGTTGGGGCTATGGCTACACCTTC
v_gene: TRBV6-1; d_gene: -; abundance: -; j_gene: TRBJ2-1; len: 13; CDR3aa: CASSDSTTREQFF; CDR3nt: TGTGCCAGCAGTGACTCTACTACAAGAGAGCAGTTCTTC
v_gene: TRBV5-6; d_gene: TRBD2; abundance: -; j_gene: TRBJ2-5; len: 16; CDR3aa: CASSLLGREGQETQYF; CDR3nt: TGTGCCAGCAGCTTGTTGGGTCGGGAGGGCCAAGAGACCCAGTACTTC
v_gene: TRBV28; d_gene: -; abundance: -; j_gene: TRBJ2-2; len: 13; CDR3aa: CASSLAGFGELFF; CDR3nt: TGTGCCAGCAGTTTGGCAGGGTTCGGGGAGCTGTTTTTT
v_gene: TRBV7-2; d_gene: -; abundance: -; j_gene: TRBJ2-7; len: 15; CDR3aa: CASSLGPQSSYEQYF; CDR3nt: TGTGCCAGCAGCTTAGGACCCCAGAGTTCCTACGAGCAGTACTTC
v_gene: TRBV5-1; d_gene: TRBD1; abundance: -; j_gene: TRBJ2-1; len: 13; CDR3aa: CASSLGQGGVQFF; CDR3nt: TGCGCCAGCAGCTTGGGACAGGGTGGTGTGCAGTTCTTC
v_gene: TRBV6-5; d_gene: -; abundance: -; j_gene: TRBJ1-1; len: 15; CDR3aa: CASSYSTAVNTEAFF; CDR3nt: TGTGCCAGCAGTTACTCCACAGCCGTTAACACTGAAGCTTTCTTT
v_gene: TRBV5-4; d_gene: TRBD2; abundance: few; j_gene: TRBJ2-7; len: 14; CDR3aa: CASSPGGSSYEQYF; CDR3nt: TGTGCCAGCAGCCCCGGGGGGAGCTCCTACGAGCAGTACTTC
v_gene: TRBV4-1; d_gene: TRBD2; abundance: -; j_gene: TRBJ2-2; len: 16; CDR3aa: CASSRGLAQDTGELFF; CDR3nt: TGCGCCAGCAGCCGAGGACTAGCGCAAGATACCGGGGAGCTGTTTTTT
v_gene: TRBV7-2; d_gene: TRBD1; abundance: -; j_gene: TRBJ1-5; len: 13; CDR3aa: CASSLQGEQPQHF; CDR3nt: TGTGCCAGCAGCTTACAGGGGGAACAGCCCCAGCATTTT
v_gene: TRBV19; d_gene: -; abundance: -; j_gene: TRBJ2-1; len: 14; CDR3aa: CASSIVPRLGEQFF; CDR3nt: TGTGCCAGTAGTATAGTCCCCCGACTAGGTGAGCAGTTCTTC
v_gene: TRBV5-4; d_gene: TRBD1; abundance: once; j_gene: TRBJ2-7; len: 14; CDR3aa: CASSLGTGFHEQYF; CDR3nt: TGTGCCAGCAGCTTGGGGACAGGGTTCCACGAGCAGTACTTC
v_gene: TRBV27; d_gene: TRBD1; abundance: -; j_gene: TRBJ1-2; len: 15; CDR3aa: CASGSGDSPPYGYTF; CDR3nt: TGTGCCAGCGGATCTGGGGACAGCCCACCCTATGGCTACACCTTC
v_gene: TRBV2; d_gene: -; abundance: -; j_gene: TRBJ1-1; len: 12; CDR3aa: CASSQRPPEAFF; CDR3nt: TGTGCCAGCAGTCAAAGGCCGCCTGAAGCTTTCTTT
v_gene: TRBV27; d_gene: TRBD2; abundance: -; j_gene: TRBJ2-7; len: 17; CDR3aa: CASSPPTGGGSSYEQYF; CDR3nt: TGTGCCAGCAGTCCTCCCACGGGAGGAGGGAGCTCCTACGAGCAGTACTTC
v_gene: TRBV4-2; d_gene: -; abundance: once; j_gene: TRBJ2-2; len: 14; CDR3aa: CASSQEGRTGELFF; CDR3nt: TGTGCCAGCAGCCAAGAAGGTAGGACCGGGGAGCTGTTTTTT
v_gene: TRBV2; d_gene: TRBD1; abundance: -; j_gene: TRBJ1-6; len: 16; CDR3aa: CASRGPSTGGNSPLHF; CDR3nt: TGTGCCAGCAGAGGCCCTTCGACAGGGGGGAATTCACCCCTCCACTTT
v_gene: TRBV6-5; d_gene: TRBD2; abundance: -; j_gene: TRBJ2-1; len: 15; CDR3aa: CASSYSAGGYNEQFF; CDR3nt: TGTGCCAGCAGTTACTCAGCGGGAGGGTACAATGAGCAGTTCTTC
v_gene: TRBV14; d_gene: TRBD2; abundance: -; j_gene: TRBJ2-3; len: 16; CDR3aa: CASSLVSGTSTDTQYF; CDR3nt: TGTGCCAGCAGCCTAGTTAGCGGGACCAGCACAGATACGCAGTATTTT
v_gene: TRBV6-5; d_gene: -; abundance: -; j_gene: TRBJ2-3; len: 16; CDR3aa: CASSYNGRGLTDTQYF; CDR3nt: TGTGCCAGCAGTTACAACGGCAGGGGCCTCACAGATACGCAGTATTTT
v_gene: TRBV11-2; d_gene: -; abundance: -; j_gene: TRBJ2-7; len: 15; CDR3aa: CASSVLGSAMYEQYF; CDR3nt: TGTGCCAGCAGTGTCTTGGGTAGCGCAATGTACGAGCAGTACTTC
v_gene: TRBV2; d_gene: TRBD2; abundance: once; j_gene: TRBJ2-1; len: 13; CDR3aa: CASLIGGGNEQFF; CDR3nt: TGTGCCAGCCTAATAGGCGGGGGGAATGAGCAGTTCTTC
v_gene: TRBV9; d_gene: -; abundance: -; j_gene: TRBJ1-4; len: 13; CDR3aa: CASSRDGGEKLFF; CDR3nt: TGTGCCAGCAGCCGAGACGGGGGTGAAAAACTGTTTTTT